These 26 T cell receptor beta chains were all obtained from the same sample, sequenced in a study of shared T cell receptors in the human thymus. Here immunoSEQ multiplex PCR was the method, and the copy in TCRdb shows in-frame clones only, minus some. This table has roughly 410,000 clones, approximately 95% appearing once. Sequenced input: thymocytes. These receptors were collected from a human donor.

This clone was found once. The chain recombines TRBV7-3 with TRBJ2-5; possible D gene TRBD2, 6 bases. Trimming cost V 2 bases and J 1 base, with 11 bases left between them. The CDR3 covers 15 residues. Germline CDR1 SGHTA, CDR2 FQGTGA. The CDR3 is CASSLQGGTQETQYF. The CDR3 DNA is TGTGCCAGCAGCTTACAAGGCGGGACCCAAGAGACCCAGTACTTC.

This clone was detected only once. The chain couples TRBV7-9 to TRBJ2-2; the D gene is possibly TRBD1 (6 bases). Germline V gives CDR1 SEHNR, CDR2 FQNEAQ (reference sequence). The CDR3 contains 14 residues. Trimming cost V 2 bases and J 6 bases, with 10 bases left between them. The CDR3 spells CASSLPDRSGELFF. In DNA form, the CDR3 reads TGTGCCAGCAGCTTACCGGACAGATCCGGGGAGCTGTTTTTT.

CDR3 loop: CTSSPGTIQSTDTQYF. CDR3 bases: TGCACCAGCAGCCCAGGGACTATACAAAGCACAGATACGCAGTATTTT. The chain links TRBV1 to TRBJ2-3; the table's D call of TRBD2 was not tested on the DNA. TRBV1 is a pseudogene. This CDR3 has 16 residues.

V and J are TRBV19 and TRBJ2-1; 10 positions agree with TRBD1. Trimming removed 1 base from V and 5 bases from J; junction bases left unmatched: 5. The CDR3 loop spans 16 amino acids. Germline CDR1 LNHDA, CDR2 SQIVND (reference sequence). The CDR3 sequence is CASSIVGDRGDNEQFF. The CDR3 bases are TGTGCCAGTAGTATAGTGGGGGACAGGGGCGACAATGAGCAGTTCTTC.

This chain links TRBV7-9 with TRBJ2-7; D call uncertain. The CDR3 sequence is 16 residues long. Trimming removed 0 bases at V and 0 bases at J, with 12 bases between. Germline V CDR1 and CDR2: SEHNR, FQNEAQ (reference sequence). For the CDR3, the DNA is TGTGCCAGCAGCTTAGCGTTTTTAACGGTCTCCTACGAGCAGTACTTC. Protein: CASSLAFLTVSYEQYF.

The rearrangement links TRBV9 to TRBJ2-1, with D possibly matching TRBD1 (5 bases). Trimming took off 0 bases at V and 3 bases at J, with 10 bases between the two ends. The CDR3 runs 15 residues. Germline V lookup: CDR1 SGDLS, CDR2 YYNGEE. The CDR3 is CASSVEAGNYNEQFF. CDR3 nucleotide sequence: TGTGCCAGCAGCGTAGAGGCAGGGAACTACAATGAGCAGTTCTTC.

The rearrangement links TRBV19 to TRBJ1-5; 11 positions agree with TRBD1. The length of the CDR3 is 17 residues. Germline V gives CDR1 LNHDA, CDR2 SQIVND (reference sequence). The CDR3 region is CATAKPGTGGRNQPQHF. In DNA, the CDR3 is TGTGCAACAGCTAAACCCGGGACAGGGGGTCGGAATCAGCCCCAGCATTTT.

The chain uses TRBV4-2 and TRBJ1-4, with 8 bases that match TRBD1. J lost 4 bases, V lost 4 bases, and 8 bases had no gene match. CDR1 and CDR2 (germline): LGHNA, YNFKEQ. The CDR3 is made up of 16 amino acids. The CDR3 loop is CASSRQPGQVNEKLFF. The CDR3 bases are TGTGCCAGCAGCCGCCAACCGGGACAGGTTAATGAAAAACTGTTTTTT.

This chain links TRBV19 with TRBJ2-5; D possibly corresponds to TRBD1 (5 bases). Trimming left V 6 bases short and J 4 bases short, with 9 bases between. The CDR3 is made up of 12 amino acids. Germline CDR1 and CDR2: LNHDA and SQIVND (reference sequence). DNA of the CDR3: TGTGCCAGTAGCGGCAGGGTAGAGACCCAGTACTTC. Translating gives CASSGRVETQYF. Drawing the rest from reference TRBV19 and TRBJ2-5, the complete variable domain is DGGITQSPKYLFRKEGQNVTLSCEQNLNHDAMYWYRQDPGQGLRLIYYSQIVNDFQKGDIAEGYSVSREKKESFPLTVTSAQKNPTAFYLCASSGRVETQYFGPGTRLLVL.

This clone has a single count. The chain combines TRBV30 with TRBJ2-7, with TRBD2 as a possible D gene (5 bases). Germline values: CDR1 GTSNPN, CDR2 SVGIG (reference sequence). V dropped 3 bases and J dropped 0 bases, with 12 bases sitting between them. This CDR3 has 14 amino acids. This chain's CDR3 is CAWSQRRGSYEQYF. Here the CDR3 DNA reads TGTGCCTGGAGCCAACGACGGGGCTCCTACGAGCAGTACTTC. Complete variable domain (other parts from reference TRBV30 and TRBJ2-7): SQTIHQWPATLVQPVGSPLSLECTVEGTSNPNLYWYRQAAGRGLQLLFYSVGIGQISSEVPQNLSASRPQDRQFILSSKKLLLSDSGFYLCAWSQRRGSYEQYFGPGTRLTVT.

The chain joins TRBV5-4 to TRBJ2-7; 8 bases map to TRBD2. This CDR3 has 15 residues. Losses at the gene ends were 0 bases for V and 2 bases for J; bases not matched to a gene: 4. CDR1 and CDR2 (germline): SGHNT, YYREEE (reference sequence). The CDR3 DNA is TGTGCCAGCAGCTTGGCCCGGGGACTAGCCTACGAGCAGTACTTC. Residues: CASSLARGLAYEQYF.

The gene calls are TRBV27 and TRBJ2-7; perhaps TRBD1 as D (5 bases). This CDR3 is built from 15 residues. V gave up 1 base and J gave up 7 bases, with 17 bases separating them. Germline V lookup: CDR1 MNHEY, CDR2 SMNVEV (reference sequence). CDR3 loop: CASSLLIPGYGEQYF. The CDR3, as DNA: TGTGCCAGCAGTTTATTAATTCCAGGGTACGGGGAGCAGTACTTC.

This chain joins TRBV27 and TRBJ2-1; 7 positions match TRBD1. CDR3 size: 13 residues. With 4 bases clipped from V and 12 bases from J, the junction kept 9 bases outside the gene matches. Per the germline V gene, CDR1 is MNHEY and CDR2 is SMNVEV (reference sequence). CDR3 DNA sequence: TGTGCCAGCAGTTGGGAGACAGGGAGTTTGCAGTTCTTC. This translates into CASSWETGSLQFF.

The rearrangement links TRBV4-2 to TRBJ2-1; possible D gene TRBD2, 6 bases. Germline V lookup: CDR1 LGHNA, CDR2 YNFKEQ. There are 16 residues in the CDR3. Trimming took 4 bases from V and 5 from J, leaving 18 bases between them. This CDR3 is CASSLLYGTLDNEQFF. In nucleotides, the CDR3 is TGTGCCAGCAGCCTCCTCTACGGGACTCTAGACAATGAGCAGTTCTTC.

The V call is TRBV28, the J call TRBJ1-5, with D possibly being TRBD1 (6 bases). Trimming pared 5 bases from V and 7 bases from J, leaving 12 bases between. CDR3 length: 13 residues. CDR1 and CDR2 from the germline V gene are MDHEN and SYDVKM. The CDR3 region has the DNA TGTGCCAGCAGTGCCAGGGGATCCCAGCCCCAGCATTTT. Protein product: CASSARGSQPQHF.

This clone came up once. The CDR3, as DNA: TGTGCCAGCAGGAAGTTAGGACAGGGGGCCGGGTGGAGCACTGAAGCTTTCTTT. Amino acids: CASRKLGQGAGWSTEAFF. The V and J genes are TRBV28 and TRBJ1-1; 11 bases fit TRBD1. CDR3 length: 18 amino acids. The junction had 16 bases not matched to a gene; V was cut back by 6 bases and J by 4 bases. Germline-derived CDR1 and CDR2 are MDHEN and SYDVKM. The full variable domain, in which reference TRBV28 and TRBJ1-1 provide the parts outside the CDR3, is DVKVTQSSRYLVKRTGEKVFLECVQDMDHENMFWYRQDPGLGLRLIYFSYDVKMKEKGDIPEGYSVSREKKERFSLILESASTNQTSMYLCASRKLGQGAGWSTEAFFGQGTRLTVV.

As for this clone: Other DNA sequences of this sample code for an identical CDR3. This rearrangement joins TRBV7-9 to TRBJ2-7; the D gene is possibly TRBD2 (6 bases). Trimming shortened V by 1 base and J by 5 bases, and 9 bases separated the two germline ends. The length of the CDR3 is 13 residues. CDR1 SEHNR and CDR2 FQNEAQ come from the germline V gene (reference sequence). The CDR3 DNA sequence: TGTGCCAGCAGCTTAGGAGGAGGGGACGAGCAGTACTTC. It encodes CASSLGGGDEQYF.

DNA for the CDR3: TGCAGCGCAGGGACAGGGCCCCAAGAGACCCAGTACTTC. Protein sequence: CSAGTGPQETQYF. The chain recombines TRBV29-1 with TRBJ2-5, with TRBD1 matching over 9 bases. Germline V CDR1 and CDR2: SQVTM, ANQGSEA. The V segment lost 7 bases and the J segment 1 base; nucleotides outside the gene matches: 4. This CDR3 spans 13 amino acids.

For this clone: The same CDR3 arises from other DNA sequences in this sample as well. The rearrangement links TRBV18 to TRBJ1-5; D is unclear. Trimming cost V 3 bases and J 3 bases, with 3 bases left between them. Germline V CDR1 and CDR2: KGHSH, LQKENI. The CDR3 runs 12 residues. The CDR3: CASSPSNQPQHF. The CDR3 bases are TGTGCCAGCTCACCTTCCAATCAGCCCCAGCATTTT.

The chain links TRBV7-9 to TRBJ2-7; possibly TRBD1 for D (10 bases). The V end lost 5 bases, the J end lost 6 bases, and 20 bases lay between the germline ends. Germline V CDR1 and CDR2: SEHNR, FQNEAQ (reference sequence). This CDR3 is 15 amino acids long. The CDR3 nucleotides read TGTGCCAGCAGCCACCCTAGCGGGACAGGGGCCGAGCAGTACTTC. Translated: CASSHPSGTGAEQYF.

This clone was seen only once. This chain joins TRBV13 and TRBJ2-7; 9 bases map to TRBD2. V gave up 8 bases and J gave up 12 bases; unmatched junction bases: 17. CDR1 and CDR2 from the germline V gene are PRHDT and FYEKMQ (reference sequence). The CDR3 consists of 14 residues. CDR3 in DNA: TGTGCCAGCTTACGACTAGCGGTCCTGCCCCGACGGTACTTC. It is translated as CASLRLAVLPRRYF.

This chain uses TRBV12-5 with TRBJ2-5; D assignment may be TRBD1 or TRBD2 (5 bases each). Looked up from germline, CDR1 is LGHNT and CDR2 is FRNRAP. Trimming removed 3 bases at V and 5 bases at J, with 16 bases between. The CDR3 extends over 15 amino acids. The chain's CDR3 is CASGLARGREETQYF. In nucleotides, the CDR3 is TGTGCTAGTGGTTTAGCCCGTGGCAGGGAGGAGACCCAGTACTTC.

V is TRBV14 and J is TRBJ2-3; 12 bases match TRBD2. This CDR3 has 19 amino acids. With 4 bases clipped from V and 2 bases from J, the junction kept 13 bases outside the gene matches. Germline CDR1 is SGHDN and CDR2 is FVKESK. CDR3 protein: CASSRRTSGIRYDTDTQYF. The CDR3 DNA follows: TGTGCCAGCAGCCGAAGGACTAGCGGGATAAGATATGACACAGATACGCAGTATTTT.

The chain carries TRBV5-1 and TRBJ2-3; D remains ambiguous. Germline V lookup: CDR1 SGHRS, CDR2 YFSETQ. The CDR3 extends over 17 amino acids. The ends were cut back, 4 bases at V and 0 bases at J, with 18 bases in the middle. In nucleotides, the CDR3 is TGCGCCAGCAGCGTTGGCCCCGGTCACCCTAGCACAGATACGCAGTATTTT. Encoded protein: CASSVGPGHPSTDTQYF.

This chain joins TRBV27 and TRBJ1-2; 7 bases line up with TRBD1. The length of the CDR3 is 14 residues. Germline V CDR1 and CDR2: MNHEY, SMNVEV (reference sequence). Losses at the gene ends were 5 bases for V and 1 base for J; bases not matched to a gene: 4. The CDR3 sequence: CASSVYRGNYGYTF. In DNA, the CDR3 is TGTGCCAGCAGTGTCTACAGGGGTAACTATGGCTACACCTTC.

This chain joins TRBV4-3 and TRBJ2-2, with 9 bases aligning to TRBD2. CDR3 length equals 18 residues. The J segment lost 4 bases and the V segment lost 0 bases, leaving 9 bases of the junction unmatched. The germline gives CDR1 LGHNA, CDR2 YSLEER. The CDR3 loop reads CASSQDLIGTSSTGELFF. DNA for the CDR3: TGCGCCAGCAGCCAAGATCTAATAGGGACTAGCAGCACCGGGGAGCTGTTTTTT.